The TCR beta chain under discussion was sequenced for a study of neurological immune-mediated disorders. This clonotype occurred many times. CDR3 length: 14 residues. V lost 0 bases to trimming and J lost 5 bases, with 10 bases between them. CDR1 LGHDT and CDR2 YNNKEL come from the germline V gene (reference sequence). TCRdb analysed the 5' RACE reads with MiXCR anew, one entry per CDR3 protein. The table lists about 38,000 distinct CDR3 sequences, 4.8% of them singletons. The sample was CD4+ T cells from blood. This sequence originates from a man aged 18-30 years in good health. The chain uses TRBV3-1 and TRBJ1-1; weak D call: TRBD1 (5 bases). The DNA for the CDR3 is TGTGCCAGCAGCCAAGATGCCGGGGGTACTGAAGCTTTCTTT. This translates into CASSQDAGGTEAFF.